The next 25 T cell receptor beta chains were all read from a single sample in a study of shared clonotypes between healthy human individuals. Clones were sequenced by immunoSEQ multiplex PCR, and TCRdb holds only the in-frame ones, with some missing. The profile shows approximately 2.1 million clones, more than 80% of them singletons. The material sequenced was naive CD4+ T cells from PBMCs. Documented subset: CD45RA+ positively selected. The receptor source for this set is a man between 18 and 35 years old in good health. Some clones in this sample may be carry-over from other donors' samples.

The chain has TRBV18 and TRBJ2-3; D unresolved. Germline CDR1 is KGHSH and CDR2 is LQKENI. This CDR3 is 19 amino acids long. Trimming shortened V by 6 bases and J by 0 bases, and 25 bases separated the two germline ends. The CDR3 DNA reads as TGTGCCAGCTCGCCGGCGGTCGACACCCGCCCAACTAGCACAGATACGCAGTATTTT. Protein sequence: CASSPAVDTRPTSTDTQYF.

The chain uses TRBV5-1 and TRBJ2-1; 8 bases align to TRBD1. Trimming took 2 bases from V and 9 from J; bases not matched to a gene: 10. Germline V CDR1 and CDR2: SGHRS, YFSETQ. The CDR3 runs to 15 residues. DNA of the CDR3: TGCGCCAGCAGCTTAGGCCCTGGCGGACAGGGTGAGCAGTTCTTC. Translation gives CASSLGPGGQGEQFF.

The gene calls are TRBV6-1 and TRBJ1-1; 9 bases are a match to TRBD1. The CDR3 contains 18 residues. Germline loops: CDR1 MNHNS, CDR2 SASEGT. The V and J ends lost 2 bases and 4 bases, in that order; junction bases with no gene match: 14. As DNA, the CDR3 is TGTGCCAGCAGTGAACCGGACGGGACAGGGAGGGGAGGCACTGAAGCTTTCTTT. This codes for CASSEPDGTGRGGTEAFF.

V usage is TRBV6-6 and J usage is TRBJ1-3, with 7 bases fitting TRBD1. The V segment lost 5 bases and the J segment 2 bases; nucleotides outside the gene matches: 6. The CDR3 has 15 amino acids. Germline V lookup: CDR1 MNHNY, CDR2 SVGAGI (reference sequence). CDR3 nucleotides: TGTGCCAGCAGTCAACAGGGGATCACTGGAAACACCATATATTTT. As protein: CASSQQGITGNTIYF.

The chain employs TRBV27 and TRBJ2-3; D is unclear. This CDR3 spans 12 amino acids. Germline loops: CDR1 MNHEY, CDR2 SMNVEV (reference sequence). Trimming removed 6 bases from V and 8 bases from J, with 12 bases in between. CDR3 amino acids: CASSYLGGTQYF. In DNA, the CDR3 is TGTGCCAGCAGCTACCTAGGTGGTACGCAGTATTTT.

The chain is built from TRBV2 and TRBJ2-3; D may correspond to TRBD1 or TRBD2 (7 bases each). CDR3 size: 17 residues. CDR1 is SNHLY and CDR2 is FYNNEI in the germline V gene. Trimming removed 11 bases at V and 0 bases at J, with 24 bases between. CDR3 protein: CADSGGGDRFSTDTQYF. The CDR3 DNA follows: TGTGCCGATTCAGGGGGGGGTGATCGGTTTAGCACAGATACGCAGTATTTT.

The rearrangement links TRBV5-1 to TRBJ2-1; D unclear. Germline lookup yields CDR1 SGHRS and CDR2 YFSETQ. This CDR3 comprises 15 residues. Between the trimmed V and J ends, which lost 6 bases and 6 bases, there was a span of 19 bases. The CDR3 nucleotides read TGCGCCAGCAAATCTGACGGTAGTGCATTCAATGAGCAGTTCTTC. This codes for CASKSDGSAFNEQFF.

V gene TRBV4-1 combines with J gene TRBJ2-2, with 8 bases aligning to TRBD2. The length of the CDR3 is 17 residues. J gave up 1 base and V 1 base, and 5 bases lay outside the gene matches. The germline V gene has CDR1 MGHRA and CDR2 YSYEKL. The DNA of the CDR3 is TGCGCCAGCAGCCAAGGGGCGGGGGGAAGGAACACCGGGGAGCTGTTTTTT. The encoded protein is CASSQGAGGRNTGELFF.

V is TRBV11-1 and J is TRBJ2-7; 8 bases agree with TRBD2. The V gene's germline CDR1 is SGHAT and CDR2 FQDESV (reference sequence). This CDR3 is built from 14 residues. After removal of 5 bases from V and 3 bases from J, the junction contained 6 bases not matched to a gene. The DNA for the CDR3 is TGTGCCAGCAGCCCACGACTAGCGAGCTACGAGCAGTACTTC. It yields the protein CASSPRLASYEQYF. Full variable domain (missing parts from reference TRBV11-1 and TRBJ2-7): EAEVAQSPRYKITEKSQAVAFWCDPISGHATLYWYRQILGQGPELLVQFQDESVVDDSQLPKDRFSAERLKGVDSTLKIQPAELGDSAMYLCASSPRLASYEQYFGPGTRLTVT.

The chain uses TRBV7-2 and TRBJ2-3, with 8 bases that match TRBD1. The CDR3 extends over 14 amino acids. The V and J ends lost 7 bases and 6 bases, in that order; junction bases with no gene match: 9. Germline lookup yields CDR1 SGHTA and CDR2 FQGNSA. CDR3 residues: CASTRTGSRDTQYF. The CDR3 coding sequence is TGTGCCAGCACCCGGACAGGGAGTAGGGATACGCAGTATTTT.

V usage is TRBV7-2 and J usage is TRBJ2-3; a possible D gene is TRBD2 (6 bases). Germline CDR1 is SGHTA and CDR2 is FQGNSA. Trimming removed 1 base at V and 11 bases at J, with 13 bases between. The CDR3 is 13 residues long. Here the CDR3 DNA reads TGTGCCAGCAGCTTAGAGGTAGCGGCCGTGCAGTATTTT. Translation: CASSLEVAAVQYF.

The chain links TRBV11-2 to TRBJ2-7; D call uncertain. The CDR3 runs 13 residues. V was clipped by 5 bases and J by 12 bases, with 20 bases between them. Germline CDR1 reads SGHAT; CDR2 reads FQNNGV. The CDR3 DNA follows: TGTGCCAGCAGCCCCCCTCGCGTTCCAATTCCGTACTTC. This sequence encodes CASSPPRVPIPYF.

The chain couples TRBV5-5 to TRBJ2-7; D remains unclear. CDR1 and CDR2 (germline): SGHKS, YYEKEE (reference sequence). The CDR3 has 14 amino acids. V lost 3 bases to trimming and J lost 5 bases, with 15 bases between them. The CDR3 coding sequence is TGTGCCAGCAGCTATCCGGGTCCACGGGACGAGCAGTACTTC. Its translation is CASSYPGPRDEQYF. The entire variable domain, with the rest obtained from reference TRBV5-5 and TRBJ2-7, is as follows: DAGVTQSPTHLIKTRGQQVTLRCSPISGHKSVSWYQQVLGQGPQFIFQYYEKEERGRGNFPDRFSARQFPNYSSELNVNALLLGDSALYLCASSYPGPRDEQYFGPGTRLTVT.

The rearrangement links TRBV6-5 to TRBJ1-3, with D unclear. Germline V gives CDR1 MNHEY, CDR2 SVGAGI. V lost 2 bases to trimming and J lost 4 bases, with 9 bases between them. The CDR3 runs 14 residues. CDR3 DNA sequence: TGTGCCAGCAGTTACGGGATCTGGGGAAACACCATATATTTT. Translation: CASSYGIWGNTIYF.

To note about this clone: An end of the junction differs from the germline gene, which may be a read error. This chain links TRBV18 with TRBJ1-2, with 10 bases fitting TRBD1. Germline-derived CDR1 and CDR2 are KGHSH and LQKENI. The CDR3 sequence is 19 residues long. The CDR3 region is CASSPLASTGTGAHYGYTF. CDR3 nucleotide sequence: TGTGCCAGCTCTCCACTGGCATCGACCGGGACAGGGGCGCACTATGGCTACACCTTC.

This chain uses TRBV6-5 with TRBJ2-3, with D tentatively TRBD2 (6 bases). Germline assignment: CDR1 MNHEY and CDR2 SVGAGI. The CDR3 loop spans 13 amino acids. Deletions cut 8 bases from V and 4 bases from J, with 13 bases between. The CDR3 sequence: CASLHPGADTQYF. CDR3 nucleotides: TGTGCCAGCCTCCACCCGGGGGCAGATACGCAGTATTTT.

The chain links TRBV5-1 to TRBJ2-5; the D gene is possibly TRBD2 (6 bases). Per the germline V gene, CDR1 is SGHRS and CDR2 is YFSETQ. V was clipped by 3 bases and J by 6 bases, with 12 bases between them. The CDR3 has 13 amino acids. CDR3 sequence reads: CASSWDWEKTQYF. The CDR3 region has the DNA TGCGCCAGCAGCTGGGACTGGGAGAAGACCCAGTACTTC.

J is TRBJ2-5 and V is TRBV27; D not resolved. This CDR3 comprises 14 residues. Germline CDR1 and CDR2: MNHEY and SMNVEV (reference sequence). V was cut by 3 bases and J by 0 bases, with 8 bases left in between. CDR3 nucleotides: TGTGCCAGCAGTTTGTTTAGGAACCAAGAGACCCAGTACTTC. Its translation: CASSLFRNQETQYF.

The CDR3 is CASADREQFF. In DNA, the CDR3 is TGTGCCAGTGCCGACCGGGAGCAGTTCTTC. The rearrangement joins TRBV19 to TRBJ2-1, with unresolved D. CDR3 length: 10 amino acids. Germline assignment: CDR1 LNHDA and CDR2 SQIVND (reference sequence). V gave up 8 bases and J gave up 10 bases, with 9 bases separating them.

This rearrangement joins TRBV5-1 to TRBJ1-1, with D hard to call. The V and J ends lost 2 bases and 4 bases respectively, with 15 bases between them. CDR3 size: 15 residues. Per germline, CDR1 SGHRS and CDR2 YFSETQ. The CDR3 is CASSLIGPRGTEAFF. CDR3 coding DNA: TGCGCCAGCAGCTTAATAGGACCCCGGGGCACTGAAGCTTTCTTT.

On this clone itself: Other nucleotide sequences from this sample produce the same CDR3. The chain uses TRBV7-2 and TRBJ2-7; 9 bases are shared with TRBD1. The CDR3 totals 14 residues. V lost 5 bases and J lost 2; bases outside the gene matches: 4. Germline V CDR1 and CDR2: SGHTA, FQGNSA. The CDR3 nucleotides read TGTGCCAGCAGCCCGAGACAGGGGGCCTACGAGCAGTACTTC. Protein: CASSPRQGAYEQYF.

V is TRBV2 and J is TRBJ1-5; unclear D gene. The CDR3 totals 13 residues. Trimming took off 5 bases at V and 5 bases at J, with 10 bases between the two ends. Germline CDR1 is SNHLY and CDR2 is FYNNEI. Written as DNA, the CDR3 is TGTGCCAGCAGTCCCCAAATGTATCAGCCCCAGCATTTT. Its translation is CASSPQMYQPQHF.

The chain uses TRBV6-6 and TRBJ1-4, with 8 positions matching TRBD1. Germline V lookup: CDR1 MNHNY, CDR2 SVGAGI (reference sequence). With V trimmed by 4 bases and J by 8 bases, 6 bases remained unmatched. The length of the CDR3 is 14 residues. The CDR3 loop reads CASSSGQDVEKLFF. CDR3 sequence (DNA): TGTGCCAGCAGTTCGGGACAGGACGTAGAAAAACTGTTTTTT.

V is TRBV5-5 and J is TRBJ2-4; D unclear. V dropped 4 bases and J dropped 8 bases, with 10 bases sitting between them. There are 12 residues in the CDR3. Germline V CDR1 and CDR2: SGHKS, YYEKEE (reference sequence). The DNA of the CDR3 is TGTGCCAGCAGCCACCGAGGAGACATTCAGTACTTC. This gives the protein CASSHRGDIQYF.

This clone was seen just once. V usage is TRBV7-9 and J usage is TRBJ1-1; 7 positions agree with TRBD1. The CDR3 loop spans 14 amino acids. Trimming took 2 bases from V and 4 from J; bases not matched to a gene: 4. CDR1 and CDR2 from the germline V gene are SEHNR and FQNEAQ (reference sequence). The CDR3 is CASSLREGATEAFF. The CDR3 DNA is TGTGCCAGCAGCTTACGTGAGGGGGCCACTGAAGCTTTCTTT.